This TCR beta chain originates from a study of CD8 T cells in ankylosing spondylitis. Findings and limits, study-wide: Those disease-linked clones were CD8+; they were also relatively rare in peripheral blood. What appeared characteristic of ankylosing spondylitis blood was a TCR beta motif of several highly homologous variants.

There are a few counts of this clonotype. The antigen is not known. TCRdb recomputed calls from the 5' RACE reads with MiXCR, one row per CDR3 protein. The sample yields hundreds of thousands of distinct CDR3 sequences, 25% to 30% seen once. Germline trimming cut 5 bases from V and 2 bases from J; bases unmatched to any gene: 3. CDR3 length: 14 amino acids. Per germline, CDR1 SGHRS and CDR2 YFSETQ. The V call is TRBV5-1, the J call TRBJ2-2; 7 nucleotides line up with TRBD2. Sequenced input: blood, either unsorted or a sorted T cell fraction (not recorded which). This clonotype originated in a male donor with ankylosing spondylitis. The CDR3 coding sequence is TGCGCCAGCAGGCGGGAGACCAACACCGGGGAGCTGTTTTTT. Its protein is CASRRETNTGELFF.